The rows below give T cell receptor beta chains drawn from one sample of a study of T-cell reconstitution after alpha-beta-depleted transplantation in children. TCRdb ran MiXCR on the PCR reads and lists one entry per CDR3 protein. The top ten hold around 4% of the sample, which has about 610,000 distinct CDR3 sequences, roughly a tenth seen once. This material consisted of PBMCs from the stem cell graft donor, taken from the stem cell graft. Receptors were obtained from a human donor who donated a stem cell graft to a child with acute myeloid leukemia. Both conserved end residues are part of each CDR3. The D gene is left open where the match is weak. The size field is filled for only some rows; it gives once, few, many or a size class.

j_call: TRBJ1-5
d_call: .
cdr3_length: 14
v_call: TRBV12-3/TRBV12-4
clone_size: .
cdr3_nt: TGTGCCAGCACTCCTGGGGGGCTTCATCAGCCCCAGCATTTT
cdr3_aa: CASTPGGLHQPQHF

j_call: TRBJ2-3
d_call: .
cdr3_length: 11
v_call: TRBV20-1
clone_size: many
cdr3_nt: TGCAGAACAGACAGCACAGATACGCAGTATTTT
cdr3_aa: CRTDSTDTQYF

j_call: TRBJ1-1
d_call: TRBD1
cdr3_length: 15
v_call: TRBV5-1
clone_size: few
cdr3_nt: TGCGCCAGCAGCCAATCGACAGGGTTAGGCGCTGAAGCTTTCTTT
cdr3_aa: CASSQSTGLGAEAFF

j_call: TRBJ1-1
d_call: .
cdr3_length: 13
v_call: TRBV12-3/TRBV12-4
clone_size: many
cdr3_nt: TGTGCCAGCAGCCGTCCTAAGGTGACTGAAGCTTTCTTT
cdr3_aa: CASSRPKVTEAFF

j_call: TRBJ2-3
d_call: .
cdr3_length: 16
v_call: TRBV4-2
clone_size: .
cdr3_nt: TGTGCCAGCAGCCAAGTCCCCAGGTCTTCCGAGGATACGCAGTATTTT
cdr3_aa: CASSQVPRSSEDTQYF

j_call: TRBJ2-7
d_call: .
cdr3_length: 12
v_call: TRBV29-1
clone_size: few
cdr3_nt: TGCAGCGGAAAGGGAGACGGCTACGAGCAGTACTTC
cdr3_aa: CSGKGDGYEQYF

j_call: TRBJ1-3
d_call: TRBD1
cdr3_length: 14
v_call: TRBV29-1
clone_size: many
cdr3_nt: TGCAGCGTTCTGACAGGGGAGTTTGGAAACACCATATATTTT
cdr3_aa: CSVLTGEFGNTIYF

j_call: TRBJ2-2
d_call: .
cdr3_length: 14
v_call: TRBV29-1
clone_size: few
cdr3_nt: TGCAGCGCTTACGACTGGACTAACACCGGGGAGCTGTTTTTT
cdr3_aa: CSAYDWTNTGELFF

j_call: TRBJ2-7
d_call: .
cdr3_length: 15
v_call: TRBV15
clone_size: .
cdr3_nt: TGTGCCACCAGCAGTTGGGACGGGTCAGACTACGAGCAGTACTTC
cdr3_aa: CATSSWDGSDYEQYF

j_call: TRBJ2-2
d_call: .
cdr3_length: 18
v_call: TRBV6-2/TRBV6-3
clone_size: many
cdr3_nt: TGTGCCAGCACCCTCTACGGGCCCCCCGGACTCAACACCGGGGAGCTGTTTTTT
cdr3_aa: CASTLYGPPGLNTGELFF

j_call: TRBJ2-3
d_call: TRBD2
cdr3_length: 17
v_call: TRBV20-1
clone_size: many
cdr3_nt: TGCAGTGCCAGCGCCCGACTAGCGGGAGACCCCACAGATACGCAGTATTTT
cdr3_aa: CSASARLAGDPTDTQYF

j_call: TRBJ2-7
d_call: .
cdr3_length: 15
v_call: TRBV9
clone_size: .
cdr3_nt: TGTGCCAGCAGCCCGACCGGTACCAGTCCCTACGAGCAGTACTTC
cdr3_aa: CASSPTGTSPYEQYF

j_call: TRBJ2-7
d_call: TRBD2
cdr3_length: 14
v_call: TRBV10-3
clone_size: many
cdr3_nt: TGTGCCATCACGGGGGAGCGGGATTCCTACGAGCAGTACTTC
cdr3_aa: CAITGERDSYEQYF

j_call: TRBJ2-1
d_call: TRBD2
cdr3_length: 17
v_call: TRBV7-9
clone_size: few
cdr3_nt: TGTGCCATCGACCTACCACCGGCGGGAGGGACCTACAATGAGCAGTTCTTC
cdr3_aa: CAIDLPPAGGTYNEQFF

j_call: TRBJ2-1
d_call: TRBD2
cdr3_length: 17
v_call: TRBV7-2
clone_size: many
cdr3_nt: TGTGCCAGCAGCTTAGTGGGGACTAGCGATATAGGCAATGAGCAGTTCTTC
cdr3_aa: CASSLVGTSDIGNEQFF

j_call: TRBJ2-6
d_call: .
cdr3_length: 17
v_call: TRBV28
clone_size: .
cdr3_nt: TGTGCCAGCAGTCACGCACGGGGCCCTTCTGGGGCCAACGTCCTGACTTTC
cdr3_aa: CASSHARGPSGANVLTF

j_call: TRBJ2-3
d_call: .
cdr3_length: 13
v_call: TRBV5-6
clone_size: many
cdr3_nt: TGTGCCAGCAGCTTGGAGCCGGGAGATACGCAGTATTTT
cdr3_aa: CASSLEPGDTQYF

j_call: TRBJ2-1
d_call: .
cdr3_length: 14
v_call: TRBV5-1
clone_size: many
cdr3_nt: TGCGCCAGCAGCTTGGAGGGGTTAGGGAATGAGCAGTTCTTC
cdr3_aa: CASSLEGLGNEQFF

j_call: TRBJ2-3
d_call: .
cdr3_length: 13
v_call: TRBV7-9
clone_size: few
cdr3_nt: TGTGCCAGCAGCCTCACCCACACAGATACGCAGTATTTT
cdr3_aa: CASSLTHTDTQYF

j_call: TRBJ2-3
d_call: .
cdr3_length: 15
v_call: TRBV29-1
clone_size: many
cdr3_nt: TGCAGCATGCTGAACAGGGCCCTCAGCACAGATACGCAGTATTTT
cdr3_aa: CSMLNRALSTDTQYF

j_call: TRBJ2-4
d_call: .
cdr3_length: 12
v_call: TRBV5-5
clone_size: few
cdr3_nt: TGTGCCAGCAGCTTGGGGACTATGACGGAGTACTTC
cdr3_aa: CASSLGTMTEYF

j_call: TRBJ2-7
d_call: .
cdr3_length: 15
v_call: TRBV5-1
clone_size: few
cdr3_nt: TGCGCCAGCAGTCCCGGCGGGACAGTTTCCTACGAGCAGTACTTC
cdr3_aa: CASSPGGTVSYEQYF